One and the same sample provided the 22 T cell receptor beta chains below, sequenced in a study of T cell responses to AZD1222 COVID-19 vaccine. The data were produced by immunoSEQ multiplex PCR, yet TCRdb's version contains in-frame clones alone and is incomplete. This table holds some 110,000 clones, about 91% found once. The specimen comprised peripheral blood, sampled on day 0 of AZD1222 vaccination. These receptors were taken from an adult in good health.

The chain recombines TRBV18 with TRBJ1-3, with D unresolved. The V gene's germline CDR1 is KGHSH and CDR2 LQKENI. This CDR3 has 14 residues. Trimming pared 5 bases from V and 2 bases from J, leaving 10 bases between. CDR3 nucleotide sequence: TGTGCCAGCTCATCAATGTCGACTGGAAACACCATATATTTT. This sequence encodes CASSSMSTGNTIYF.

The CDR3 region is CASSSSKAGAGNTIYF. The CDR3 region has the DNA TGTGCCAGCTCATCCTCCAAGGCAGGGGCTGGAAACACCATATATTTT. The chain uses TRBV18 and TRBJ1-3; D may be TRBD1 (6 bases). This CDR3 is 16 amino acids long. Trimming pared 5 bases from V and 2 bases from J, leaving 16 bases between. Germline V gene lookup returns CDR1 KGHSH and CDR2 LQKENI.

V usage is TRBV11-1 and J usage is TRBJ2-3; tentatively, D is TRBD2 (6 bases). CDR3 length: 15 residues. Looked up from germline, CDR1 is SGHAT and CDR2 is FQDESV (reference sequence). Trimming removed 5 bases at V and 0 bases at J, with 12 bases between. CDR3 nucleotides: TGTGCCAGCAGCCCCCGGGAGAGGAGCACAGATACGCAGTATTTT. It encodes CASSPRERSTDTQYF.

This chain links TRBV11-2 with TRBJ2-1; D is perhaps TRBD1 or TRBD2 (5 bases each). Germline loops: CDR1 SGHAT, CDR2 FQNNGV. V lost 5 bases to trimming and J lost 0 bases, with 17 bases between them. This CDR3 is 17 amino acids long. The CDR3 sequence is CASSPGPGPASYNEQFF. The CDR3, as DNA: TGTGCCAGCAGCCCTGGACCGGGGCCAGCCTCCTACAATGAGCAGTTCTTC.

The chain is built from TRBV7-3 and TRBJ1-1; TRBD1 matches at 10 bases. Germline trimming cut 5 bases from V and 4 bases from J; bases unmatched to any gene: 4. Germline loops: CDR1 SGHTA, CDR2 FQGTGA. This CDR3 region has 14 residues. CDR3 in amino acids: CASSPDRGSTEAFF. For the CDR3, the DNA is TGTGCCAGCAGCCCGGACAGGGGGAGCACTGAAGCTTTCTTT.

The chain links TRBV7-9 to TRBJ2-1; D may be TRBD1 or TRBD2 (5 bases each). CDR3 length: 15 residues. CDR1 SEHNR and CDR2 FQNEAQ come from the germline V gene (reference sequence). V was cut by 5 bases and J by 6 bases, with 17 bases left in between. The DNA for the CDR3 is TGTGCCAGCAGCCAGGGAAGCGGCCTCTTCAATGAGCAGTTCTTC. This gives the protein CASSQGSGLFNEQFF.

The chain recombines TRBV29-1 with TRBJ1-4, with no clear D. V lost 4 bases and J lost 5, with 8 bases in between. This CDR3 has 12 amino acids. Germline-derived CDR1 and CDR2 are SQVTM and ANQGSEA. CDR3 DNA: TGCAGCGTTGCTCAAAGGAATGAAAAACTGTTTTTT. It specifies CSVAQRNEKLFF.

The V gene is TRBV27, the J gene TRBJ1-1, with D hard to call. The CDR3 runs to 16 residues. The V end lost 6 bases, the J end lost 3 bases, and 20 bases lay between the germline ends. The germline CDR1 and CDR2 sequences are MNHEY and SMNVEV (reference sequence). The CDR3, as DNA: TGTGCCAGCAGCTCGGGATACACAATGGGATACACTGAAGCTTTCTTT. It specifies CASSSGYTMGYTEAFF.

The V and J genes are TRBV7-2 and TRBJ1-2, with 8 positions matching TRBD1. V trimming: 5 bases; J trimming: 4 bases; junction bases outside the gene matches: 9. Germline V gives CDR1 SGHTA, CDR2 FQGNSA. The CDR3 has 15 residues. The CDR3 bases are TGTGCCAGCAGCCCCAGCCGGACAGGGAGCTATGGCTACACCTTC. It translates to CASSPSRTGSYGYTF.

This rearrangement joins TRBV28 to TRBJ1-1, with D maybe TRBD1 (5 bases). The V gene lost 2 bases and the J gene lost 6 bases, with 13 bases spanning the gap. The germline CDR1 and CDR2 sequences are MDHEN and SYDVKM. The CDR3 totals 14 residues. In DNA, the CDR3 is TGTGCCAGCAGTTTAAGGGGCAGGGTGGCTGAAGCTTTCTTT. It is translated as CASSLRGRVAEAFF.

This chain connects TRBV7-9 to TRBJ2-5; 11 nucleotides line up with TRBD1. The J segment lost 3 bases and the V segment lost 4 bases, leaving 13 bases of the junction unmatched. The CDR3 has 18 residues. Looked up from germline, CDR1 is SEHNR and CDR2 is FQNEAQ (reference sequence). CDR3 residues: CASSSPLGQGGVKETQYF. CDR3 sequence (DNA): TGTGCCAGCAGCTCGCCCTTGGGACAGGGGGGGGTAAAAGAGACCCAGTACTTC.

The chain joins TRBV19 to TRBJ1-2, with 8 bases aligning to TRBD1. V trimming: 3 bases; J trimming: 7 bases; junction bases outside the gene matches: 10. Germline CDR1 LNHDA, CDR2 SQIVND (reference sequence). There are 15 residues in the CDR3. The CDR3 sequence is CASSMEGQGARGYTF. DNA of the CDR3: TGTGCCAGTAGTATGGAAGGCCAGGGGGCTCGTGGCTACACCTTC. Variable domain in full (rest from reference TRBV19 and TRBJ1-2): DGGITQSPKYLFRKEGQNVTLSCEQNLNHDAMYWYRQDPGQGLRLIYYSQIVNDFQKGDIAEGYSVSREKKESFPLTVTSAQKNPTAFYLCASSMEGQGARGYTFGSGTRLTVV.

The chain has TRBV19 and TRBJ1-5, with a weak D call TRBD1 (6 bases). Germline-derived CDR1 and CDR2 are LNHDA and SQIVND (reference sequence). The V end was cut by 7 bases, the J end by 1 base, with 11 bases between. The CDR3 contains 14 residues. Here the CDR3 DNA reads TGTGCCAGTACCTTGGACAGAAGCAATCAGCCCCAGCATTTT. Translating gives CASTLDRSNQPQHF. Based on the CDR3 plus reference TRBV19 and TRBJ1-5, the full variable domain is DGGITQSPKYLFRKEGQNVTLSCEQNLNHDAMYWYRQDPGQGLRLIYYSQIVNDFQKGDIAEGYSVSREKKESFPLTVTSAQKNPTAFYLCASTLDRSNQPQHFGDGTRLSIL.

V and J are TRBV12-1 and TRBJ1-1; the table's D call of TRBD1 was not tested on the DNA. TRBV12-1 is reported as a pseudogene. The CDR3 has 14 residues. The CDR3 region has the DNA TGTGCCAGCAGCACGGGACAGGGGGGGGCTGAAGCTTTCTTT. It encodes CASSTGQGGAEAFF.

This CDR3 reads CATSGDRDHTGELFF. In DNA form, the CDR3 reads TGTGCCACCAGTGGTGACAGGGACCACACCGGGGAGCTGTTTTTT. The rearrangement joins TRBV24-1 to TRBJ2-2, with 7 positions matching TRBD1. The trim removed 5 bases at V and 3 bases at J, leaving 5 bases unmatched. Looked up from germline, CDR1 is KGHDR and CDR2 is SFDVKD. This CDR3 contains 15 residues.

The rearrangement joins TRBV6-5 to TRBJ2-5, with D tentatively TRBD2 (5 bases). This CDR3 has 13 amino acids. The ends were cut back, 7 bases at V and 6 bases at J, with 15 bases in the middle. The germline gives CDR1 MNHEY, CDR2 SVGAGI. The CDR3 nucleotides read TGTGCCAGCACCTTAGGTGGGAGCAAGACCCAGTACTTC. The encoded protein is CASTLGGSKTQYF.

The rearrangement uses TRBV7-3 and TRBJ2-5; no firm D call. From germline, CDR1 is SGHTA and CDR2 FQGTGA. This CDR3 spans 15 amino acids. Deletions cut 3 bases from V and 3 bases from J, with 14 bases between. CDR3 coding DNA: TGTGCCAGCAGCTTCGGCAGAACTCGGGAAGAGACCCAGTACTTC. It codes for CASSFGRTREETQYF.

The chain has TRBV5-4 and TRBJ1-2; D not certain. The CDR3 is 13 residues long. V dropped 0 bases and J dropped 2 bases, with 5 bases sitting between them. CDR1 is SGHNT and CDR2 is YYREEE in the germline V gene (reference sequence). CDR3 in amino acids: CASSLGRNYGYTF. The CDR3 DNA reads TGTGCCAGCAGCTTGGGCCGGAACTATGGCTACACCTTC.

The count of this clone is one. The DNA for the CDR3 is TGTGCCAGCAGCTTGGCCACGGGACGCGAGCAGTACGTC. Residues: CASSLATGREQYV. The rearrangement joins TRBV5-5 to TRBJ2-7; TRBD1 or TRBD2 may be the D gene (5 bases each). Germline V gives CDR1 SGHKS, CDR2 YYEKEE (reference sequence). CDR3 length: 13 amino acids. V was trimmed by 0 bases and J by 6 bases, leaving 10 bases between them.

J is TRBJ1-5 and V is TRBV19; D unresolved. Germline values: CDR1 LNHDA, CDR2 SQIVND (reference sequence). The ends were cut back, 5 bases at V and 2 bases at J, with 13 bases in the middle. The CDR3 sequence is 15 residues long. This CDR3 is CASSAWALGNQPQHF. DNA for the CDR3: TGTGCCAGTAGTGCTTGGGCTTTGGGCAATCAGCCCCAGCATTTT.

This chain joins TRBV27 and TRBJ1-4; perhaps TRBD1 as D (5 bases). CDR3 length equals 16 residues. Germline-derived CDR1 and CDR2 are MNHEY and SMNVEV (reference sequence). Trimming took 6 bases from V and 3 from J, leaving 17 bases between them. CDR3 loop: CASRSVNGDPNEKLFF. The CDR3 DNA follows: TGTGCCAGCAGGAGCGTCAACGGGGACCCTAATGAAAAACTGTTTTTT. Full variable domain (rest looked up from reference TRBV27 and TRBJ1-4): EAQVTQNPRYLITVTGKKLTVTCSQNMNHEYMSWYRQDPGLGLRQIYYSMNVEVTDKGDVPEGYKVSRKEKRNFPLILESPSPNQTSLYFCASRSVNGDPNEKLFFGSGTQLSVL.

This CDR3 reads CASSYYGARNTIYF. CDR3 bases: TGTGCCAGCAGCTACTATGGCGCTAGAAACACCATATATTTT. The V gene is TRBV3-1 (or the pseudogene TRBV3-2), the J gene TRBJ1-3; D remains ambiguous. The CDR3 is 14 amino acids. V was clipped by 5 bases and J by 5 bases, with 13 bases between them. CDR1 is LGHDT, CDR2 YNNKEL, per germline (reference sequence).